This T cell receptor beta chain was sequenced for a study of post-analysis software for immune sequencing data (dated by TCRdb to the mid-2010s). As for the study more broadly: Recorded disease courses included relapsing-remitting, secondary progressive and progressive-relapsing multiple sclerosis, with some patients lacking subtype annotation. The patient repertoires were compared against 11 previously published healthy control repertoires obtained from donors aged roughly 6 to 25 years. A subset of samples was prepared in parallel using single-end sample barcoding, then pooled and co-amplified after Illumina adapter ligation.

As to this clonotype: There is no known antigen for this receptor. Base qualities are not recorded, but no much larger clone differs from it by a single base.

What the study reported, not specific to this receptor: Patients showed significantly higher frequencies than controls for a handful of TRBV segments, among them TRBV5-6, TRBV5-1 and TRBV20-1. The control group was slightly older than the multiple sclerosis patient group. When samples were clustered directly using the F measure, samples prepared in the same batch co-clustered strongly, which prompted a batch-effect correction. Significantly lower normalized Chao1 diversity was found in multiple sclerosis patients than in controls, suggesting substantial peripheral T-cell clonal expansion.

To demonstrate the VDJtools post-analysis software, TCR beta repertoires were profiled from the peripheral blood of 10 to 15 young patients with multiple sclerosis. Multiple sclerosis patients were children and adolescents aged roughly 6 to 17 years. The CDR3 goes from the cysteine to the phenylalanine over 18 residues. Only the CDR3 part of the read is kept: 54 bases, read in frame from the first base. A distance of 22 bases separates the germline ends of V and J, which lose 5 bases and 0 bases respectively. In the germline V gene, CDR1 corresponds to MDHEN and CDR2 to SYDVKM. Receptor libraries were prepared by PCR. Sequencing used an Illumina HiSeq 2500. To reduce PCR and sequencing biases, unique molecular identifiers were incorporated into the TCR beta cDNA libraries. Every 1 to 10 million input T cells yielded approximately 500,000 cDNA molecules, meaning each molecule approximated one T cell. Patient libraries were prepared and sequenced with the same protocol used for the earlier healthy control dataset. Within a given batch, samples were prepared together, multiplexed and sequenced on the same HiSeq lane. The original pipeline was this. MIGEC was used to process the raw barcoded reads, and molecular identifier groups with only a single read were discarded before consensus assembly and CDR3 extraction. Clonotype tables were post-analysed with VDJtools, normalizing diversity by down-sampling all datasets to the smallest sample size. To correct batch-related cross-sample contamination, repertoire overlap clustering matched CDR3 amino acid sequences but not nucleotide sequences. TCRdb handled the public reads itself, with Q25 trimming in fastp and clone calling in MiXCR, and kept productive beta chains. Records with the same CDR3 protein are collapsed into one entry carrying the most frequent genes and DNA. The V and J calls here are based on TCRdb, not the publication. Here the sample has more than 450,000 distinct CDR3 sequences; roughly 34% occur a single time. The ten top clones hold roughly 6% of the sample.

This clonotype originated in a girl under 18 with multiple sclerosis. The specimen was blood. Here the chain combines TRBV28 and TRBJ2-5, with the D call perhaps TRBD1 or TRBD2, each one matching 5 bases. DNA sequence: TGTGCCAGCAGTCCCCCGAGAGGGGCTAGTGGGGACCAAGAGACCCAGTACTTC. Translated, this is CASSPPRGASGDQETQYF.